The 16 T cell receptor beta chains in this list originate from one sample, sequenced in a study of blood T cell repertoires in COVID-19 (dated by TCRdb to the early 2020s). The library was obtained by the immunoSEQ multiplex PCR assay. The table comes from immuneACCESS by way of TCRdb, which keeps in-frame sequences with V and J called. Part of the clones is missing from these tables; in studies checked, under half for an unresolved V gene and the rest for unknown reasons. The sample has 60,000 or so clones on record, just under 90% of them singletons. The top ten clonotypes cover approximately 8.8% of the sample. The source material was peripheral blood. All receptors come from a human donor with active COVID-19. The donor label of this sample is uncertain.

This clone was found a few times. V and J are TRBV4-2 and TRBJ1-3, with D possibly being TRBD1 (5 bases). In germline, CDR1 is LGHNA, CDR2 YNFKEQ. Deletions cut 1 base from V and 2 bases from J, with 6 bases between. The CDR3 is 14 amino acids. This CDR3 is CASSQAGTGNTIYF. CDR3 in DNA: TGTGCCAGCAGCCAAGCAGGGACTGGAAACACCATATATTTT.

The sample holds one count of this clone. V gene TRBV7-2 combines with J gene TRBJ1-1; D is possibly TRBD1 (5 bases). The CDR3 has 16 amino acids. Germline loops: CDR1 SGHTA, CDR2 FQGNSA. Trimming pared 6 bases from V and 0 bases from J, leaving 17 bases between. The CDR3 protein is CASRPAQGLMNTEAFF. DNA of the CDR3: TGTGCCAGCAGGCCTGCCCAGGGCCTCATGAACACTGAAGCTTTCTTT.

This rearrangement joins TRBV18 to TRBJ1-3; 8 positions agree with TRBD1. CDR1 is KGHSH, CDR2 LQKENI, per germline. The CDR3 runs 14 residues. V lost 6 bases, J lost 3 bases, and 4 bases stayed unmatched. The CDR3 sequence is CASSQGARGNTIYF. The CDR3 nucleotides are TGTGCCAGCTCGCAGGGGGCGCGTGGAAACACCATATATTTT.

The chain is built from TRBV27 and TRBJ1-1; TRBD1 aligns across 8 bases. V lost 3 bases and J lost 3; bases outside the gene matches: 9. This CDR3 region has 16 residues. Germline V lookup: CDR1 MNHEY, CDR2 SMNVEV (reference sequence). CDR3 in DNA: TGTGCCAGCAGTTTTGGGACAGGTTTTCGCGACACTGAAGCTTTCTTT. Its translation is CASSFGTGFRDTEAFF.

The chain has TRBV19 and TRBJ1-2, with 7 bases identical to TRBD1. The germline V gene encodes CDR1 LNHDA and CDR2 SQIVND (reference sequence). V dropped 3 bases and J dropped 6; count of bases not matched to a gene: 13. The CDR3 covers 16 residues. CDR3: CASSMRLVGTENGYTF. The DNA for the CDR3 is TGTGCCAGTAGTATGCGGTTAGTCGGGACAGAGAATGGCTACACCTTC. Full variable domain (rest looked up from reference TRBV19 and TRBJ1-2): DGGITQSPKYLFRKEGQNVTLSCEQNLNHDAMYWYRQDPGQGLRLIYYSQIVNDFQKGDIAEGYSVSREKKESFPLTVTSAQKNPTAFYLCASSMRLVGTENGYTFGSGTRLTVV.

The chain recombines TRBV28 with TRBJ2-7, with TRBD1 identical over 8 bases. With 5 bases clipped from V and 0 bases from J, the junction kept 6 bases outside the gene matches. The CDR3 sequence is 15 residues long. The germline CDR1 and CDR2 sequences are MDHEN and SYDVKM. CDR3 protein: CASSQIGTGSYEQYF. CDR3 nucleotides: TGTGCCAGCAGTCAGATCGGGACAGGCTCCTACGAGCAGTACTTC.

V and J are TRBV7-6 and TRBJ1-1; D gene ambiguous. CDR1 SGHVS and CDR2 FNYEAQ come from the germline V gene. This CDR3 is built from 16 residues. V lost 3 bases and J lost 0, with 14 bases in between. The CDR3 spells CASSLETAEMNTEAFF. DNA of the CDR3: TGTGCCAGCAGCTTGGAAACGGCGGAAATGAACACTGAAGCTTTCTTT.

V and J are TRBV29-1 and TRBJ2-7; 7 positions match TRBD1. V was pared by 5 bases and J by 6 bases, with 10 bases of the junction left unmatched. The CDR3 covers 13 residues. Germline CDR1 SQVTM, CDR2 ANQGSEA. Written as DNA, the CDR3 is TGCAGCGTTACTTACACAGGGGTTGGCGAGCAGTACTTC. Translating it yields CSVTYTGVGEQYF.

The CDR3 region has the DNA TGTGCCACCGGGGGGGTAAGGGGCCTAACAGATACGCAGTATTTT. The encoded protein is CATGGVRGLTDTQYF. The chain recombines TRBV15 with TRBJ2-3; 7 positions agree with TRBD2. The length of the CDR3 is 15 residues. V was clipped by 8 bases and J by 3 bases; unmatched bases: 11. Germline CDR1 and CDR2: LNHNV and YYDKDF (reference sequence).

The genes are TRBV12-3 or TRBV12-4 and TRBJ1-2, with no clear D. The germline V and J ends were trimmed by 2 bases and 4 bases, with 8 bases remaining between them. This CDR3 is built from 13 residues. In nucleotides, the CDR3 is TGTGCCAGCAGTTTAAATTCCATCTATGGCTACACCTTC. It yields the protein CASSLNSIYGYTF.

The chain joins TRBV27 to TRBJ2-1; 11 bases fit TRBD2. In germline, CDR1 is MNHEY, CDR2 SMNVEV (reference sequence). This CDR3 comprises 15 residues. V gave up 5 bases and J gave up 9 bases; unmatched junction bases: 9. The CDR3 nucleotides are TGTGCCAGCAGTATACTAGCGGGGGACCCGGGTGAGCAGTTCTTC. Protein: CASSILAGDPGEQFF.

The chain joins TRBV7-2 to TRBJ2-3; 12 nucleotides agree with TRBD2. Germline CDR1 is SGHTA and CDR2 is FQGNSA. The CDR3 is 16 residues long. V dropped 3 bases and J dropped 2; count of bases not matched to a gene: 3. The chain's CDR3 is CASSFLAGGITDTQYF. For the CDR3, the DNA is TGTGCCAGCAGCTTTCTAGCGGGGGGGATCACAGATACGCAGTATTTT.

The rearrangement joins TRBV15 to TRBJ2-7; 7 bases match TRBD2. V was pared by 0 bases and J by 7 bases, with 9 bases of the junction left unmatched. CDR3 length: 15 amino acids. Germline loops: CDR1 LNHNV, CDR2 YYDKDF (reference sequence). The CDR3 region has the DNA TGTGCCACCAGCAGAGAAGTGAGAGCCGGGGGGGAGCAGTACTTC. As protein: CATSREVRAGGEQYF. The whole variable domain, remainder taken from reference TRBV15 and TRBJ2-7, is DAMVIQNPRYQVTQFGKPVTLSCSQTLNHNVMYWYQQKSSQAPKLLFHYYDKDFNNEADTPDNFQSRRPNTSFCFLDIRSPGLGDTAMYLCATSREVRAGGEQYFGPGTRLTVT.

This clone was picked up a small number of times. The chain recombines TRBV19 with TRBJ1-2; D is ambiguous. Trimming took 10 bases from V and 8 from J, leaving 17 bases between them. This CDR3 has 12 residues. CDR1 is LNHDA, CDR2 SQIVND, per germline (reference sequence). The CDR3 region has the DNA TGTGCCACCTCCTTTAGAGGGTACGGCTACACCTTC. Translating gives CATSFRGYGYTF.

This chain uses TRBV28 with TRBJ1-1; the match to TRBD1 covers 7 bases. The V segment lost 5 bases and the J segment 2 bases; nucleotides outside the gene matches: 8. The V gene's germline CDR1 is MDHEN and CDR2 SYDVKM. The CDR3 covers 15 residues. For the CDR3, the DNA is TGTGCCAGCAGTCCCCCACAGGGGCCTAACACTGAAGCTTTCTTT. It specifies CASSPPQGPNTEAFF.

This clone was detected once. This chain connects TRBV12-3 or TRBV12-4 to TRBJ2-5; D is uncertain. V was cut by 1 base and J by 5 bases, with 5 bases left in between. The CDR3 covers 12 residues. The CDR3 protein is CASSLVRETQYF. The CDR3 DNA follows: TGTGCCAGCAGTTTAGTACGGGAGACCCAGTACTTC.